This TCR beta chain was recovered during a study of blood T cell repertoires in COVID-19. Across the whole study: The origin of the acute and convalescent COVID-19 samples was the United States, Italy and Spain. In each case, the material was cDNA or gDNA derived from T cells, B-cell-depleted T cells, or PBMCs.

In regard to this clone: The germline gene is not matched at one end of the junction; a read error may be the cause.

CDR1 is SGHNT, CDR2 YYREEE, per germline (reference sequence). CDR3 length: 11 amino acids. Original data processing: Reference gene primer amplification gave nucleated cell count estimates. Using immunoSEQ multiplex PCR, the repertoire was profiled, and TCRdb retains in-frame clones only, with some absent. The V and J calls and clone size come from that table; D and trimming were worked out from the DNA. The sample has under 450,000 clones, around 87% seen once. The rearrangement joins TRBV5-4 to TRBJ1-1, with 7 bases identical to TRBD1. This receptor was identified in a man aged 30 to 45 who had recovered from COVID-19. Input material: PBMCs or T cells enriched from blood (not recorded which). The CDR3: CASRQDRAFSF. The CDR3 DNA follows: TGTGCCAGCCGCCAAGACAGGGCTTTCTCTTTT.